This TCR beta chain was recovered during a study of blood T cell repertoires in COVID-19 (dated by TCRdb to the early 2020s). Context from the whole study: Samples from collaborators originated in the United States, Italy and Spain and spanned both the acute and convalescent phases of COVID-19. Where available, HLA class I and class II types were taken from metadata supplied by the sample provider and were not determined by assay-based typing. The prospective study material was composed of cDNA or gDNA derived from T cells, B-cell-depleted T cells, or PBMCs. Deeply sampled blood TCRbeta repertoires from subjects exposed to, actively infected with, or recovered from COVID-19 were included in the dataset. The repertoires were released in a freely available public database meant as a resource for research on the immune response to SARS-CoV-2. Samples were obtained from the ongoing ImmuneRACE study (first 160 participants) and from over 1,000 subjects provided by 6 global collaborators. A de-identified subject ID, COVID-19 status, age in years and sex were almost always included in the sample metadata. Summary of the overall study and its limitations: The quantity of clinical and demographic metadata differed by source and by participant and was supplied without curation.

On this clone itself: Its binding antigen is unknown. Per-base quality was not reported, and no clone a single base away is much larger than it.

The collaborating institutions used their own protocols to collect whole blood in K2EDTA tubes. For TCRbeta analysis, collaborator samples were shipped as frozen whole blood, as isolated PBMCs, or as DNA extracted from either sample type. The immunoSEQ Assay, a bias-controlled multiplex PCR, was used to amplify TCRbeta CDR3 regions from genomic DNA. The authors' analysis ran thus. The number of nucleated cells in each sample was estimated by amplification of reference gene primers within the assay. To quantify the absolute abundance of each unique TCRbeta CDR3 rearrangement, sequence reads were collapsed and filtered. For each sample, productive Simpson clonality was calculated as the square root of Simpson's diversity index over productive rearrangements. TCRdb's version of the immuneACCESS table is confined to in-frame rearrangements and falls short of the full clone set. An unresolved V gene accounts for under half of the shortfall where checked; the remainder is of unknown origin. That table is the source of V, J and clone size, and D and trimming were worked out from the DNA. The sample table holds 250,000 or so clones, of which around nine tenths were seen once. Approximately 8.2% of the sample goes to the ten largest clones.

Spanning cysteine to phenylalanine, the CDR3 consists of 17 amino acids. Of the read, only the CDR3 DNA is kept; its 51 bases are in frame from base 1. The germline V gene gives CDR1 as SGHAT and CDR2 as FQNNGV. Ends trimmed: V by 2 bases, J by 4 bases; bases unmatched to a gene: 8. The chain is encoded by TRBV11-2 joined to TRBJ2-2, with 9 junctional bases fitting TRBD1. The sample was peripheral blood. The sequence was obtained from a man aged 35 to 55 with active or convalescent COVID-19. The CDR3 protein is CASSLIRQGEATGELFF. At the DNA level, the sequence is TGTGCCAGCAGCTTAATCCGACAGGGGGAAGCCACCGGGGAGCTGTTTTTT.